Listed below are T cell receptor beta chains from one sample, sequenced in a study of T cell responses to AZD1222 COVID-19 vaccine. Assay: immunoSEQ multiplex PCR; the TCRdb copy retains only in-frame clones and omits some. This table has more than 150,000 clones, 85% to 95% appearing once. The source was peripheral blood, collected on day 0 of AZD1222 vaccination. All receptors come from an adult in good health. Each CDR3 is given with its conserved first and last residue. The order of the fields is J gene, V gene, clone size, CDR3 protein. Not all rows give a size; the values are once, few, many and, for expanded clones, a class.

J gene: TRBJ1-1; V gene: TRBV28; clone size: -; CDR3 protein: CASSGQFGGVEAFF
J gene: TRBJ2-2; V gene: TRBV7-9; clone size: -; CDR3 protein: CASKTSGNTGELFF
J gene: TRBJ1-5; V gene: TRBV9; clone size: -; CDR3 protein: CASSVPGRDSNQPQHF
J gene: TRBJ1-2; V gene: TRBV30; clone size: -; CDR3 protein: CAWSVLAENYGYTF
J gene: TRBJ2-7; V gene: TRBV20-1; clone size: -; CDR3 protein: CSARDSYEQYF
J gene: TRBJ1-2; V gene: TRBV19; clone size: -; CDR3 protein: CASSDGGSKYGYTF
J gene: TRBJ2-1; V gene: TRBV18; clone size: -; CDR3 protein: CASSLASGPSSYNEQFF
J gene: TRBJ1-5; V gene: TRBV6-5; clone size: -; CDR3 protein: CASSSAGGYQPQHF
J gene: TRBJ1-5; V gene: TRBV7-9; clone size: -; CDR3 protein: CASSPPGASNQPQHF
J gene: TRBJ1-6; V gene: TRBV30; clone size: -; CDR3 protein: CAWARTGLITLHF
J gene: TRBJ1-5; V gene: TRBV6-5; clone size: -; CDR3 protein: CASSYSGSNQPQHF
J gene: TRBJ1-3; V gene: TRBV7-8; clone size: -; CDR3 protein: CASSLVGDSSSGNTIYF
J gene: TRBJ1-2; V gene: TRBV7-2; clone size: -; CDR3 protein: CASSRPDSGYGYTF
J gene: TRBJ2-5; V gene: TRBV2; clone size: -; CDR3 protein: CAGRDGLAGAETQYF
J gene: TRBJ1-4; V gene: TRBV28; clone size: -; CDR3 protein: CASSLSGRGQHFSEKLFF
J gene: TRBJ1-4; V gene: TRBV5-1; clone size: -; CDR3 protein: CASSTSTGGIEKLFF
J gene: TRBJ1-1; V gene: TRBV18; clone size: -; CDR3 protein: CASSPLVLLNTEAFF
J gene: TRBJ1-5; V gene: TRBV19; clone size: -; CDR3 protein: CASSIFPARGDQPQHF
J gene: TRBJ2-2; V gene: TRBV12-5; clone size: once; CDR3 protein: CASATGRGNTGELFF
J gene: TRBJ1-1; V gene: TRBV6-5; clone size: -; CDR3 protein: CASSYSGLGTEAFF
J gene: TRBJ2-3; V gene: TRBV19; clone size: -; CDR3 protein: CASSTSGGLTDTQYF
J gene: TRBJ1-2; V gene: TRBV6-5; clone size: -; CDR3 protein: CASSYRDRENYGYTF
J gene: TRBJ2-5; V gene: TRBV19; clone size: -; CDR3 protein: CASHNPGQQETQYF
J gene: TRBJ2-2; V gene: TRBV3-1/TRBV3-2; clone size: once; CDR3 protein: CASSQGAPNTGELFF
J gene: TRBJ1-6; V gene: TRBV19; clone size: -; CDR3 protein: CASSPGQRDSPLHF